What follows are 5 T cell receptor beta chains derived from one specimen sequenced in a study of blood T cell repertoires in COVID-19. Assay used: immunoSEQ multiplex PCR; TCRdb lists only in-frame clones, some missing. The data show under 300,000 clones, more than 80% seen once. The sequenced sample was peripheral blood. The receptors derive from a man aged 25 to 40 who had recovered from COVID-19.

V and J are TRBV11-2 and TRBJ2-3; D is perhaps TRBD2 (6 bases). Per germline, CDR1 SGHAT and CDR2 FQNNGV. CDR3 length: 12 residues. With 6 bases removed from V and 7 bases from J, the gap between germline ends came to 11 bases. Here the CDR3 DNA reads TGTGCCAGCAGTTATGCGGGGAATACGCAGTATTTT. As protein: CASSYAGNTQYF.

V and J are TRBV7-9 and TRBJ1-1; 8 bases are shared with TRBD1. Germline-derived CDR1 and CDR2 are SEHNR and FQNEAQ (reference sequence). The trim removed 4 bases at V and 0 bases at J, leaving 7 bases unmatched. The CDR3 totals 16 residues. The CDR3 spells CASSSDRVGMNTEAFF. CDR3 bases: TGTGCCAGCAGCTCGGACAGGGTGGGGATGAACACTGAAGCTTTCTTT.

The genes are TRBV25-1 and TRBJ1-3; D might be TRBD1 (6 bases). Germline CDR1 MGHDK, CDR2 SYGVNS. The CDR3 spans 14 residues. Trimming took off 5 bases at V and 4 bases at J, with 12 bases between the two ends. Here the CDR3 DNA reads TGTGCCAGCAGTCCCAGGGACACCGGAAACACCATATATTTT. Its translation: CASSPRDTGNTIYF.

This chain connects TRBV24-1 to TRBJ2-5, with 8 bases fitting TRBD1. V lost 7 bases and J lost 5; bases outside the gene matches: 8. Germline V gene lookup returns CDR1 KGHDR and CDR2 SFDVKD. The CDR3 covers 14 residues. CDR3 in amino acids: CATSQRRGRETQYF. CDR3 DNA sequence: TGTGCCACCAGCCAACGCAGGGGGCGGGAGACCCAGTACTTC.

The sample holds a few counts of this clone. V is TRBV5-4 and J is TRBJ2-2; no clear D. CDR1 and CDR2 from the germline V gene are SGHNT and YYREEE (reference sequence). Trimming pared 0 bases from V and 5 bases from J, leaving 14 bases between. The CDR3 totals 16 residues. The CDR3 sequence is CASSLGRLGGTGELFF. Written as DNA, the CDR3 is TGTGCCAGCAGCTTGGGCCGCCTAGGTGGGACCGGGGAGCTGTTTTTT.